There are many counts of the clone carrying this TCR beta chain. Its antigen remains unknown. This sample stems from a study of regulatory T cells in long-lasting Graves disease. Study context: Persistent Graves' disease required over 5 years of antithyroid drugs and positive TSH receptor antibodies. Study-wide points: Favored gene segments in persistent disease were TRBV28, TRBJ1-2 and TRBJ2-5.

J gave up 6 bases and V 5 bases, and 5 bases lay outside the gene matches. Germline V gene lookup returns CDR1 SGHTA and CDR2 FQGTGA. The CDR3 has 13 amino acids. Both iRepertoire HTBI primers and Arm-PCR of CDR3 regions were used to build the TCR beta libraries. Authors' analysis steps: Identification yielded 60 or so TRBV and more than 12 TRBJ segments across samples. Using its own MiXCR run on the multiplex PCR reads, TCRdb lists one record per CDR3 protein. TCRdb, not the authors, supplied the V and J calls. The sample includes around 400,000 distinct CDR3 sequences, more than 20% of them seen just once. Described time point: persistent/refractory GD, antithyroid drugs over 5 years with positive TRAb. TCR sequences were obtained from RNA taken from PBMCs.

The receptor comes from a middle-aged woman with Graves disease. This rearrangement joins TRBV7-3 to TRBJ2-7; 9 bases map to TRBD1. This material consisted of peripheral blood mononuclear cells (PBMCs), taken when the disease was refractory, from a patient treated with antithyroid drugs. The CDR3 is CASSLGQGTEQYF. In DNA, the CDR3 is TGTGCCAGCAGCCTAGGACAGGGGACCGAGCAGTACTTC.